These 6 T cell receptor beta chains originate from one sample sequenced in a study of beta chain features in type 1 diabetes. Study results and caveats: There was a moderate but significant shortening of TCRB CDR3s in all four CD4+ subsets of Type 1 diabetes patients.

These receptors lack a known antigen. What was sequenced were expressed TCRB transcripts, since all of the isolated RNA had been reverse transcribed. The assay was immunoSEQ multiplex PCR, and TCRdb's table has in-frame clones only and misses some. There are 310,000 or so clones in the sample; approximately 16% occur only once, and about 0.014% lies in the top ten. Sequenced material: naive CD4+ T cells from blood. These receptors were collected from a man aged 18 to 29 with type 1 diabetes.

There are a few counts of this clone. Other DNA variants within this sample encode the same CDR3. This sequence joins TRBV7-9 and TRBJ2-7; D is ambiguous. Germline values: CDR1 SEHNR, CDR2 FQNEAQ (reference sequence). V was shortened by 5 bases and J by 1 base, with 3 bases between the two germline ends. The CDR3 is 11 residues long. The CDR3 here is CASSRSYEQYF. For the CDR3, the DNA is TGTGCCAGCAGCCGGTCCTACGAGCAGTACTTC.

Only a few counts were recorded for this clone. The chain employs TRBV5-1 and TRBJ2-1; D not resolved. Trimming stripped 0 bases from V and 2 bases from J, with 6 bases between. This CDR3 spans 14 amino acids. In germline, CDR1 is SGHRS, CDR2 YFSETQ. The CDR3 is CASSLGQAYNEQFF. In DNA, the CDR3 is TGCGCCAGCAGCTTGGGGCAGGCCTACAATGAGCAGTTCTTC.

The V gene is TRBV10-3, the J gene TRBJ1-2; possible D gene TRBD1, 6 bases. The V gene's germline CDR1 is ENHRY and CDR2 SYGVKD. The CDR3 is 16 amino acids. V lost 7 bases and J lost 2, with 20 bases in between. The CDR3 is CAITEGQPAINYGYTF. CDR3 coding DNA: TGTGCCATCACCGAAGGACAGCCCGCAATAAACTATGGCTACACCTTC.

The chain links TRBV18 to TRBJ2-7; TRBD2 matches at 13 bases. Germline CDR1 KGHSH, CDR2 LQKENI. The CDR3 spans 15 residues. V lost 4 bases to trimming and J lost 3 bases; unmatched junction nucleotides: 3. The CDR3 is CASSLTSGRNYEQYF. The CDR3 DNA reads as TGTGCCAGCTCACTGACTAGCGGGAGGAACTACGAGCAGTACTTC.

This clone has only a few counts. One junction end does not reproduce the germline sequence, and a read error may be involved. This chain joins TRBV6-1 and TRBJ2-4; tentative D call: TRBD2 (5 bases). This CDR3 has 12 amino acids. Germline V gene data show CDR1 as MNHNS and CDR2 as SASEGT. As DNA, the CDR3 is TGTGCCAGCAGTGAAGCTAAGAGGCGGGTGCACTTC. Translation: CASSEAKRRVHF.

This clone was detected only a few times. The CDR3 DNA reads TGTGCCAGCAGCTGGGGACAGGGGAATAGCAATCAGCCCCAGCATTTT. It specifies CASSWGQGNSNQPQHF. The chain carries TRBV7-9 and TRBJ1-5; 10 bases match TRBD1. Germline V gene lookup returns CDR1 SEHNR and CDR2 FQNEAQ (reference sequence). This CDR3 is 16 amino acids long. J gave up 0 bases and V 4 bases, and 3 bases lay outside the gene matches.